Listed below are T cell receptor beta chains from one sample, sequenced in a study of regulatory T cells in long-lasting Graves disease. TCRdb reprocessed the multiplex PCR reads via MiXCR and lists one record per CDR3 protein. The table lists 250,000 to 300,000 distinct CDR3 sequences, around a sixth of them singletons. These sequences were also reported in another study, on T cells in Graves' hyperthyroidism and ophthalmopathy.

The sample was peripheral blood mononuclear cells (PBMCs), taken at new diagnosis, from a patient treated with antithyroid drugs. These receptors were taken from a woman younger than 45 with Graves disease. CDR3s include the opening cysteine and the closing phenylalanine or tryptophan. A D gene is named only where the DNA matches it firmly. Rows may omit the clone size; those that give it use once, few, many or a size class.

CDR3 DNA	CDR3 protein	J gene	clone size	V gene	D gene
TGCGCCAGCAGCCCTACCGGAGGGGCGGATAGCCAAGAGACCCAGTACTTC	CASSPTGGADSQETQYF	TRBJ2-5	many	TRBV4-1	.
TGTGCCAGCAGCCCCCCCGGGACAGGGAACGAGCAGTACTTC	CASSPPGTGNEQYF	TRBJ2-7	many	TRBV9	TRBD1
TGTGCCAGCAGCGACTCCCTAGCGGGGGGGCGAGGTGAGCAGTTCTTC	CASSDSLAGGRGEQFF	TRBJ2-1	few	TRBV9	TRBD2
TGTGCCAGCAGCCCACAGGGGGAAAAGAACACTGAAGCTTTCTTT	CASSPQGEKNTEAFF	TRBJ1-1	many	TRBV6-1	TRBD1
TGTGCCAGCCAACTTCGCACAGATACGCAGTATTTT	CASQLRTDTQYF	TRBJ2-3	.	TRBV6-2/TRBV6-3	.
TGTGCCAGCAGTTTATACTCCGGGGGGGCGGGCGAGCAGTACTTC	CASSLYSGGAGEQYF	TRBJ2-7	many	TRBV12-3/TRBV12-4	TRBD2
TGTGCCAGCAGTTTGGTGGCAGTCCAAGAGACCCAGTACTTC	CASSLVAVQETQYF	TRBJ2-5	many	TRBV12-3/TRBV12-4	.
TGTGCCAGCAGTGAGATCCGGGACAGTGGAATTTTTGGCTATGGCTACACCTTC	CASSEIRDSGIFGYGYTF	TRBJ1-2	few	TRBV6-1	TRBD1
TGTGCCACCAGTGATACATCAGGGGGCTCCTACAATGAGCAGTTCTTC	CATSDTSGGSYNEQFF	TRBJ2-1	many	TRBV24-1	TRBD1
TGTGCCAGCAGTTTACCCACGGGTTATGGCTACACCTTC	CASSLPTGYGYTF	TRBJ1-2	many	TRBV6-2/TRBV6-3	.
TGTGCCACCCGGGGACAGGGGGATGGCTACACCTTC	CATRGQGDGYTF	TRBJ1-2	.	TRBV24-1	TRBD1
TGTGCCAGTAGGGCAGGGATGAACACCGGGGAGCTGTTTTTT	CASRAGMNTGELFF	TRBJ2-2	many	TRBV7-8	.
TGTGCCAGTACGAACAGGGGCTATGGCTACACCTTC	CASTNRGYGYTF	TRBJ1-2	few	TRBV19	TRBD1
TGTGCCAGCAGCCAACGTCCACAGCCTTCTGGAAACACCATATATTTT	CASSQRPQPSGNTIYF	TRBJ1-3	.	TRBV4-2	.
TGTGCCAGCAGACGCACCCGGACTGAAGCTTTCTTT	CASRRTRTEAFF	TRBJ1-1	many	TRBV6-1	.
TGTGCCAGCAGTTTCCGCGGCCCAGGAGAGACCCAGTACTTC	CASSFRGPGETQYF	TRBJ2-5	.	TRBV2	.
TGTGCCAGCCTCCTCCGGGACAGCAAACAAGAGACCCAGTACTTC	CASLLRDSKQETQYF	TRBJ2-5	.	TRBV9	TRBD1
TGCAGTGCTGGTCGGGGGCTCGTCCTTGGCACTGAAGCTTTCTTT	CSAGRGLVLGTEAFF	TRBJ1-1	many	TRBV20-1	.
TGTGCCAGCAGCTTGGGCCCTGACGGGGGACCTTATAATTCACCCCTCCACTTT	CASSLGPDGGPYNSPLHF	TRBJ1-6	few	TRBV5-4	.
TGTGCCAGCAGCCAAGGGGGCCGGGACAATGAGCAGTTCTTC	CASSQGGRDNEQFF	TRBJ2-1	.	TRBV3-1	.
TGTGCCAGCAGCCCCACAGAGCGGGGGGACTACAATGAGCAGTTCTTC	CASSPTERGDYNEQFF	TRBJ2-1	.	TRBV3-1	TRBD2
TGTGCCAGTAGTACTTGGACAGCAGAGACCCAGTACTTC	CASSTWTAETQYF	TRBJ2-5	.	TRBV19	.
TGCAGTGCCCTTGACGGAGCTTTCTTT	CSALDGAFF	TRBJ1-1	many	TRBV20-1	.
TGTGCCAGCAGTTTAAACAGGGGAAACACCATATATTTT	CASSLNRGNTIYF	TRBJ1-3	many	TRBV27	.
TGTGCCAGCAGCCAAGGAGATACGCAGTATTTT	CASSQGDTQYF	TRBJ2-3	many	TRBV7-9	.
TGTGCCAGCTCCATCGGGGACAGTAGGTTGTATGGCTACACCTTC	CASSIGDSRLYGYTF	TRBJ1-2	many	TRBV2	TRBD1
TGTGCCAGCAGCTTAGAGGGACAGGGGTTGTATGGCTACACCTTC	CASSLEGQGLYGYTF	TRBJ1-2	many	TRBV11-2	TRBD1
TGTGCCAGCAGCTTGGGCGGGGCCAATGAGCAGTTCTTC	CASSLGGANEQFF	TRBJ2-1	many	TRBV7-2	.
TGCAGTGCCCTTAGCGGGGGGGGGACAGATACGCAGTATTTT	CSALSGGGTDTQYF	TRBJ2-3	many	TRBV20-1	TRBD2
TGCGCCAGCAGCCAACTCAGGGTAGGCGCTGAAGCTTTCTTT	CASSQLRVGAEAFF	TRBJ1-1	many	TRBV4-1	.
TGTGCCAGCAGCCCGACAGGGCCCTGGACCACTGAAGCTTTCTTT	CASSPTGPWTTEAFF	TRBJ1-1	many	TRBV9	TRBD1
TGTGCCAGCAGCTTATTCGGGGACTATGGCTACACCTTC	CASSLFGDYGYTF	TRBJ1-2	many	TRBV7-2	.
TGCGCCAGCAGTGAGGGGAGGGCGCGAGACACCGGGGAGCTGTTTTTT	CASSEGRARDTGELFF	TRBJ2-2	.	TRBV10-1	TRBD2
TGTGCCAGCAGCATAACCCCAGATACGCAGTATTTT	CASSITPDTQYF	TRBJ2-3	many	TRBV7-2	.
TGTGCCAGCAGCCCGCGGGGGGGCCGAAGTAGTGAGCAGTTCTTC	CASSPRGGRSSEQFF	TRBJ2-1	many	TRBV13	TRBD2
TGTGCCAGCAGCTTAGGGGGGACTTCTGTTACGCAGTATTTT	CASSLGGTSVTQYF	TRBJ2-3	many	TRBV7-2	.
TGTGCCAGCAGTTACAGTGATGGGGAGCAGTTCTTC	CASSYSDGEQFF	TRBJ2-1	many	TRBV6-5	.
TGTGCCAGCAGTTACTCTCGCCCCAGGGGGACCCAGTACTTC	CASSYSRPRGTQYF	TRBJ2-5	many	TRBV6-5	.
TGTGCCAGCAGCTTTTCGGGAGCAGATACGCAGTATTTT	CASSFSGADTQYF	TRBJ2-3	many	TRBV7-2	.
TGTGCCAGCAGTTTAGTCCCCCGAGGGGAGCAGTTCTTC	CASSLVPRGEQFF	TRBJ2-1	few	TRBV12-3/TRBV12-4	.
TGTGCCAGCAGGGCCTTTGGGGGGGCCGAGACCCAGTACTTC	CASRAFGGAETQYF	TRBJ2-5	.	TRBV7-2	.
TGTGCCAGCAGCAACAGGGGTTTTAGGAATGAAAAACTGTTTTTT	CASSNRGFRNEKLFF	TRBJ1-4	many	TRBV7-8	TRBD1
TGTGCCAGCAGTTCCGACACGGGCGAGACCCAGTACTTC	CASSSDTGETQYF	TRBJ2-5	.	TRBV12-3/TRBV12-4	.
TGTGCCATCAGTGAGATCGAGCTTAGAGGGGCCTCGAACACTGAAGCTTTCTTT	CAISEIELRGASNTEAFF	TRBJ1-1	many	TRBV10-3	.
TGTGCCAGCAGCTTAGGGGGACAGGGAGTTCAGCCCCAGCATTTT	CASSLGGQGVQPQHF	TRBJ1-5	many	TRBV7-6	TRBD1
TGCAGTGCTAGACGTCATCAGGGGGATGGAGAAAAACTGTTTTTT	CSARRHQGDGEKLFF	TRBJ1-4	few	TRBV20-1	TRBD1
TGTGCCAGCAGCTTTACGTCCGGGACAGGGAGGGAATCCTCTGGAAACACCATATATTTT	CASSFTSGTGRESSGNTIYF	TRBJ1-3	few	TRBV11-2	TRBD1
TGCAGTGCCGCGAAAAATAGACTGATACAAGAGACCCAGTACTTC	CSAAKNRLIQETQYF	TRBJ2-5	many	TRBV20-1	.
TGTGCCAGCAGCTTAGGGGTGAATTCACCCCTCCACTTT	CASSLGVNSPLHF	TRBJ1-6	many	TRBV7-3	.
TGTGCCAGCAGCCATGGGACCGAGACTCGCTACACCTTC	CASSHGTETRYTF	TRBJ1-2	many	TRBV3-1	.
TGCAGTGCTCAATCGACAGGGAGGAGTGCCTATGGCTACACCTTC	CSAQSTGRSAYGYTF	TRBJ1-2	many	TRBV20-1	TRBD1
TGCAGTGCTAGAGATTTGAGGGGAGCTAACTATGGCTACACCTTC	CSARDLRGANYGYTF	TRBJ1-2	many	TRBV20-1	.